These 9 T cell receptor beta chains were all obtained from the same sample, sequenced in a study of immune heterogeneity within non-small cell lung tumors. The template consisted of bulk tumor genomic DNA, with about 640 ng used per sample. The authors collected several far-apart biopsies from each primary tumor during surgery. Curative operations were performed on patients who had untreated, newly diagnosed non-small cell lung cancer. TCR beta CDR3 amplification used multiplex PCR with 32 V and 13 J primers. MiXCR, applied by TCRdb to the multiplex PCR reads, yields one record per CDR3 protein. The sample records around 2,800 distinct CDR3 sequences, about a sixth being singletons. The sequenced material came from lung tumor tissue. Receptor source: a woman between 45 and 60 years old with non-small cell lung cancer.

This clonotype is deemed medium-sized. The chain recombines TRBV18 with TRBJ1-3; D remains ambiguous. Per the germline V gene, CDR1 is KGHSH and CDR2 is LQKENI. The CDR3 totals 13 residues. Trimming cost V 3 bases and J 4 bases, with 7 bases left between them. The CDR3 DNA reads TGTGCCAGCTCACCTGATTACGGAAACACCATATATTTT. Protein product: CASSPDYGNTIYF.

This clonotype has more than one count but fewer than ten. Compared with germline, one end of the junction differs, possibly owing to a read error. This rearrangement joins TRBV18 to TRBJ2-5; possible D gene TRBD2, 5 bases. Germline values: CDR1 KGHSH, CDR2 LQKENI. CDR3 length equals 16 residues. CDR3 nucleotide sequence: TGTGCCAGCTCACCACAAAAGAAGCCTTCTCACAATGAGCGGTTCTTC. It is translated as CASSPQKKPSHNERFF.

This clonotype is labeled as medium-sized. This chain links TRBV27 with TRBJ1-3, with D uncertain. Germline CDR1 and CDR2: MNHEY and SMNVEV (reference sequence). V was cut by 2 bases and J by 8 bases, with 10 bases left in between. The CDR3 consists of 13 residues. The CDR3: CASSLRIGDTIYF. The CDR3 DNA sequence: TGTGCCAGCAGTTTACGGATCGGGGACACCATATATTTT.

In its sample, this clonotype ranks as medium-sized. The chain carries TRBV13 and TRBJ1-6; 7 bases are a match to TRBD1. The CDR3 is 13 residues long. The ends lost 6 bases at V and 14 bases at J; junction bases unmatched: 10. Germline assignment: CDR1 PRHDT and CDR2 FYEKMQ (reference sequence). The CDR3 region has the DNA TGTGCCAGCAGTTCCACTGACAGGGCAGCCCTCCACTTT. As protein: CASSSTDRAALHF.

This chain joins TRBV3-1 and TRBJ2-5, with TRBD2 identical over 10 bases. This CDR3 comprises 19 residues. CDR1 and CDR2 (germline): LGHDT, YNNKEL (reference sequence). V shed 0 bases, J shed 1 base, and the junction held 11 bases outside the gene matches. The chain's CDR3 is CASSQDWVLLAGGQETQYF. CDR3 DNA: TGTGCCAGCAGCCAAGATTGGGTGCTTTTAGCGGGGGGCCAAGAGACCCAGTACTTC.

The rearrangement joins TRBV15 to TRBJ2-1, with D maybe TRBD2 (7 bases). The CDR3 has 15 residues. Trimming shortened V by 8 bases and J by 4 bases, and 18 bases separated the two germline ends. Germline loops: CDR1 LNHNV, CDR2 YYDKDF (reference sequence). CDR3: CATALGGGPYNEQFF. DNA of the CDR3: TGTGCCACCGCTCTAGGGGGAGGGCCGTACAATGAGCAGTTCTTC.

This clonotype was detected a few times. The chain is built from TRBV6-1 and TRBJ2-2; no definite D call. The germline CDR1 and CDR2 sequences are MNHNS and SASEGT. Trimming stripped 5 bases from V and 2 bases from J, with 12 bases between. There are 15 residues in the CDR3. In DNA form, the CDR3 reads TGTGCCAGCAGTTCATGGTGTGGTAACACCGGGGAGCTGTTTTTT. As protein: CASSSWCGNTGELFF.

By sample share, this clonotype is medium-sized. CDR3 loop: CASTKSPGQGAYEQYF. The CDR3 region has the DNA TGTGCCAGCACCAAAAGTCCGGGACAGGGGGCTTACGAGCAGTACTTC. J is TRBJ2-7 and V is TRBV5-5; 12 bases agree with TRBD1. The CDR3 spans 16 residues. V shed 6 bases and J 4 bases; nucleotides not matched to a gene: 11. In germline, CDR1 is SGHKS, CDR2 YYEKEE (reference sequence).

By share, this clonotype counts as medium-sized. V is TRBV4-1 and J is TRBJ1-3; the D gene is possibly TRBD1 (6 bases). Germline V gives CDR1 MGHRA, CDR2 YSYEKL. This CDR3 comprises 17 residues. The V end was cut by 1 base, the J end by 1 base, with 14 bases between. Here the CDR3 DNA reads TGCGCCAGCAGCCAAGTTGAGGGGGAAGGGTCTGGAAACACCATATATTTT. Translation: CASSQVEGEGSGNTIYF.